This T cell receptor (beta chain) is drawn from a study of beta chain features in type 1 diabetes. The study reverse transcribed the entire isolated RNA, so it sequenced expressed TCRB transcripts. Sequencing was performed with immunoSEQ multiplex PCR; in TCRdb, only in-frame clones are kept and a portion is missing. The repertoire has 400,000 to 550,000 clones, approximately 10% of them found once; the top ten carry over 0.04%. Germline V gene data show CDR1 as MGHRA and CDR2 as YSYEKL. V lost 3 bases and J lost 5; bases outside the gene matches: 3. The CDR3 has 13 residues. Remarks on this clone: What it binds is not known.

Overall study results and limits: Cells with high TCR expression could be over-represented by cDNA sequencing. Shorter templates may be favored by PCR, equally so in patients and controls.

The origin of this receptor is a woman younger than 35 in good health. The sequenced sample was naive CD4+ T cells from blood. The V and J genes are TRBV4-1 and TRBJ1-2; 7 bases are a match to TRBD1. The CDR3 sequence is CASSQLGQYGYTF. The CDR3 DNA reads as TGCGCCAGCAGCCAGCTGGGACAGTATGGCTACACCTTC.